This T cell receptor beta chain is from a study of T cell repertoires in ileal Crohn's disease. Study summary: The M0 sample came from the inflamed ileal portion of the resected specimen.

Libraries were prepared by immunoSEQ multiplex PCR; TCRdb keeps only in-frame clonotypes and omits some of them. The sample shows roughly 15,000 clones, 76% of them seen only once. Time point meaning: inflamed ileum from the surgical specimen. V lost 10 bases, J lost 1 base, and 13 bases lay in between. This CDR3 spans 14 amino acids. Germline V gives CDR1 MDHEN, CDR2 SYDVKM. This TCR derives from an adult with Crohn's disease. V and J are TRBV28 and TRBJ2-2; possible D gene TRBD2, 5 bases. The sequencing input was ileal tissue. Here the CDR3 reads CATWETVNTGELFF. The CDR3 bases are TGTGCCACCTGGGAGACGGTGAACACCGGGGAGCTGTTTTTT.